This T cell receptor (beta chain) was sequenced for a study of CD8+ T cells in alopecia areata. The CDR3 length is 13 residues. The germline gives CDR1 SGDLS, CDR2 YYNGEE. cDNA reverse transcribed from extracted RNA served as the sequencing template. TCRdb's table, derived via immunoSEQ multiplex PCR, lists solely in-frame clones and lacks some. The data show about 220,000 clones, approximately 57% seen once. Remarks on this clone: Antigen unknown. An end of the junction does not agree with germline; a read error may underlie this.

Study observations and caveats: Relative to normal scalp, lesional scalp, especially alopecia totalis/universalis, showed higher clonality. Patients shared TCRs less clearly than mice did, possibly for HLA-related reasons.

Treatment in this sample: oral pan-JAK inhibitor, 5-10 mg twice daily. Separation by sorting yielded CD4+ and CD8+ T cells from PBMCs. V gene TRBV9 combines with J gene TRBJ2-1; TRBD2 is a possible D gene (6 bases). The sample consisted of CD4+ T cells sorted from blood, taken at week 4, from a patient treated with tofacitinib. The clonotype originates from a human donor with alopecia areata. CDR3 protein: CASSRDSFNEQFF. The CDR3 DNA reads TGTGCCAGCAGCCGGGACTCCTTCAATGAGCAGTTCTTC.